A single T cell receptor beta chain is shown here with its context. Its antigen is unidentified. As for treatment: some 20 received Ad26.COV2.S at low or high dose, single or two shots; five or six received placebo; per-sample allocation not given. On day 63 after the first injection, vaccine and placebo recipients gave samples. The method was immunoSEQ multiplex PCR; TCRdb's version includes in-frame clones alone and lacks a portion of them. The data contain under 250,000 clones, roughly 85% of them singletons. The data were obtained in a study of Ad26.COV2.S vaccination and SARS-CoV-2 variants. Study-wide findings and caveats: Similar non-spike TCR breadth was observed in recipients of vaccine and of placebo.

The TCR was taken from a person between 18 and 59 years old who received the Ad26.COV2.S COVID-19 vaccine or a placebo. Sequencing was performed on peripheral blood, taken in a trial of Ad26.COV2.S vaccine versus placebo.

CDR3 protein: CSVAGVDTQYF. CDR3 DNA sequence: TGCAGCGTTGCGGGAGTGGATACGCAGTATTTT. The gene calls are TRBV29-1 and TRBJ2-3, with D perhaps TRBD2 (6 bases). Germline V gene data show CDR1 as SQVTM and CDR2 as ANQGSEA. Deletions cut 4 bases from V and 6 bases from J, with 8 bases between. This CDR3 region has 11 residues.